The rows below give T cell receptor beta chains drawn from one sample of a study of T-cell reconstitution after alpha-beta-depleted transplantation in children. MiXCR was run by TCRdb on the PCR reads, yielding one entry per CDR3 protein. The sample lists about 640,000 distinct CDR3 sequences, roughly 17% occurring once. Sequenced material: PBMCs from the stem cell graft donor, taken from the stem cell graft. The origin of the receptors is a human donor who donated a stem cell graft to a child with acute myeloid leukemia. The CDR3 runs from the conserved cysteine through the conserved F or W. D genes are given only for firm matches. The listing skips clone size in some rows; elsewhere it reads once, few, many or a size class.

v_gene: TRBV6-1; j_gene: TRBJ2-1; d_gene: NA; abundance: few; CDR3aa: CASSPGGGASDEQFF; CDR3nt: TGTGCCAGCAGCCCAGGTGGGGGGGCCTCTGATGAGCAGTTCTTC
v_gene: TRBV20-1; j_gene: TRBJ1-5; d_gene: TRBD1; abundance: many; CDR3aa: CSARGAWTGGNQPQHF; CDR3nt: TGCAGTGCTAGAGGTGCTTGGACAGGGGGCAATCAGCCCCAGCATTTT
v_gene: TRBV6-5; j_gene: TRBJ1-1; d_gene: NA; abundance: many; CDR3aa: CASSYSMNTEAFF; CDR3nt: TGTGCCAGCAGTTACTCCATGAACACTGAAGCTTTCTTT
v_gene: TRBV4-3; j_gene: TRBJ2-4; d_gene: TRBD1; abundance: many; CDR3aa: CASSQDWDRRSNIQYF; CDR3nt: TGCGCCAGCAGCCAAGACTGGGACAGGAGGTCGAACATTCAGTACTTC
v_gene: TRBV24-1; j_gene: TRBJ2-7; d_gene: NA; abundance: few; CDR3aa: CATSARRSTGKYEQYF; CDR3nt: TGTGCCACCAGTGCCCGTCGGTCAACAGGAAAATACGAGCAGTACTTC
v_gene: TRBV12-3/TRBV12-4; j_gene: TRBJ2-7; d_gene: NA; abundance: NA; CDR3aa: CASSFQGSSYEQYF; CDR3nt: TGTGCCAGCAGTTTCCAGGGGAGCTCCTACGAGCAGTACTTC
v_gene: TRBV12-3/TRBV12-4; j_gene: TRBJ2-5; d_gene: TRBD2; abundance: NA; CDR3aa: CASGLAGQETQYF; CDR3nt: TGTGCCAGCGGGCTAGCGGGGCAAGAGACCCAGTACTTC
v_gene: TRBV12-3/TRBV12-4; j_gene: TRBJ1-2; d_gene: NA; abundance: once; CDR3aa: CASSFRVLANYGYTF; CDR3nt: TGTGCCAGCAGTTTCCGGGTCTTAGCTAACTATGGCTACACCTTC
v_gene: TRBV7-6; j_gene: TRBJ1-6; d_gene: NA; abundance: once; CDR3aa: CASSLGGDRTPLHF; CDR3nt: TGTGCCAGCAGCTTGGGAGGGGATAGGACACCCCTCCACTTT
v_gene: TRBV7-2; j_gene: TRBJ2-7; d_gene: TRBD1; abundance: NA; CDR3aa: CASSLTGVDEQYF; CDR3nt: TGTGCCAGCAGCTTGACAGGGGTCGACGAGCAGTACTTC
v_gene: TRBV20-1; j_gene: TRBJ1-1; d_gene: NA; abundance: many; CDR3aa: CSAGRGQNTEAFF; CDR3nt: TGCAGTGCGGGCAGGGGCCAGAACACTGAAGCTTTCTTT
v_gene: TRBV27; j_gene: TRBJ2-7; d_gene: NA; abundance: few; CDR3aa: CASSLLGGVEQYF; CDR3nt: TGTGCCAGCAGTTTATTGGGGGGAGTCGAGCAGTACTTC
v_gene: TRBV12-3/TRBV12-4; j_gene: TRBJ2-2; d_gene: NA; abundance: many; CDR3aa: CASSWGQRGGELFF; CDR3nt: TGTGCCAGCAGTTGGGGACAAAGGGGCGGGGAGCTGTTTTTT
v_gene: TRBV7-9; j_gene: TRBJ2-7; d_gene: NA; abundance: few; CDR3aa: CASSLPETSYEQYF; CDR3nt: TGTGCCAGCAGCTTACCGGAGACATCCTACGAGCAGTACTTC
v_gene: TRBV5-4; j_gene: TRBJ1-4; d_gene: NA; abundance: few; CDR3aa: CASSLNQGTNEKLFF; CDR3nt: TGTGCCAGCAGCTTGAACCAAGGAACTAATGAAAAACTGTTTTTT
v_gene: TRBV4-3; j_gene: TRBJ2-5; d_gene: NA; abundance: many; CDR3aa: CASSQGSGETQYF; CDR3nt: TGCGCCAGCAGCCAAGGTAGCGGAGAGACCCAGTACTTC
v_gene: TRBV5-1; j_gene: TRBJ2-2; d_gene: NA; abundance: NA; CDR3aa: CASSYTVTGELFF; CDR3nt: TGCGCCAGCAGCTATACCGTCACCGGGGAGCTGTTTTTT
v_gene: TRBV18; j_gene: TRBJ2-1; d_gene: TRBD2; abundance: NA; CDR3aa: CASSPTLSSSGDNEQFF; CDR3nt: TGTGCCAGCTCGCCCACCTTATCTTCTAGCGGGGACAATGAGCAGTTCTTC
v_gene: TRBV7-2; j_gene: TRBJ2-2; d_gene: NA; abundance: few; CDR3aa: CASSRIYGTGELFF; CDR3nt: TGTGCCAGCAGCCGGATCTACGGAACCGGGGAGCTGTTTTTT
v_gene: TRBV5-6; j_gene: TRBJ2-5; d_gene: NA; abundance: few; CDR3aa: CASSLAGWSVKETQYF; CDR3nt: TGTGCCAGCAGCTTGGCAGGGTGGAGTGTCAAAGAGACCCAGTACTTC
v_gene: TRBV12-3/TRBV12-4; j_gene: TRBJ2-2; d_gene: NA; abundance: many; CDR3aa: CASTPRAANTGELFF; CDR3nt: TGTGCCAGCACACCTCGGGCGGCGAACACCGGGGAGCTGTTTTTT
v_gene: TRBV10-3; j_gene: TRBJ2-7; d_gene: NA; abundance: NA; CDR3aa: CAISLGTYYEQYF; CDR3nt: TGTGCCATCAGCCTTGGGACCTATTACGAGCAGTACTTC
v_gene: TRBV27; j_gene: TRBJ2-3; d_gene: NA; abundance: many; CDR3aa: CASSTAGATDTQYF; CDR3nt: TGTGCCAGCAGCACGGCGGGGGCCACAGATACGCAGTATTTT
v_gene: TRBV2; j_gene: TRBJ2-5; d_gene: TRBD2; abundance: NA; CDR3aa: CASSELLAGAMETQYF; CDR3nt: TGTGCCAGCAGTGAACTACTAGCGGGGGCGATGGAGACCCAGTACTTC
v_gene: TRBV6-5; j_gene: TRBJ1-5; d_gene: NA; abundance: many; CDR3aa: CASSYKGQINQPQHF; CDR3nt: TGTGCCAGCAGTTATAAAGGACAGATTAATCAGCCCCAGCATTTT
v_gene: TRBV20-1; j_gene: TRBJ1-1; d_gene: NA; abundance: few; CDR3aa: CSATPGQWNTEAFF; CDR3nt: TGCAGTGCTACGCCGGGACAATGGAACACTGAAGCTTTCTTT
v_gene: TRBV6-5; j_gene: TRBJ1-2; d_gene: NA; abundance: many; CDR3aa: CASSYFPQQDYGYTF; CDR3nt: TGTGCCAGCAGTTACTTCCCTCAACAAGACTATGGCTACACCTTC
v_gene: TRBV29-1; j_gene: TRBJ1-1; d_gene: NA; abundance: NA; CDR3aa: CSASRGGEGAEAFF; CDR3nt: TGCAGCGCGTCGCGCGGGGGGGAAGGAGCTGAAGCTTTCTTT
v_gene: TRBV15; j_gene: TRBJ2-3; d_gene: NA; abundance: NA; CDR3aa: CATSRSGLSDTQYF; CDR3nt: TGTGCCACCAGCAGGTCGGGGTTGTCAGATACGCAGTATTTT
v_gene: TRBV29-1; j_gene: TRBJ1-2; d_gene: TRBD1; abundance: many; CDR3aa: CSVPQGAGGYTF; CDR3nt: TGCAGCGTTCCACAGGGGGCAGGAGGCTACACCTTC
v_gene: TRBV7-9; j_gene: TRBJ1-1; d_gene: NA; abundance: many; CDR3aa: CASSLVGGQNTEAFF; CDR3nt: TGTGCCAGCAGCTTAGTGGGAGGGCAGAACACTGAAGCTTTCTTT
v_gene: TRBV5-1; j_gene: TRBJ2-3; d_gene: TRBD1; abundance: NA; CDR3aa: CASSPGQGAVGDTQYF; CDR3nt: TGCGCCAGCAGCCCTGGGCAGGGGGCGGTTGGGGATACGCAGTATTTT